The following is a T cell receptor beta chain sequence with its context. The antigen is unknown. The repertoire was sequenced with immunoSEQ multiplex PCR; TCRdb's copy has only in-frame clones and lacks some. Seen here are about 110,000 clones, more than 90% observed once, and the top ten hold 1.3%. This record comes from a study of siplizumab effects on memory and regulatory T cells. Study findings and constraints: Mappable alloreactive CD4+ clones were on average roughly 70% Treg-derived with siplizumab, approximately 30% in controls. Proliferating CD4+ or CD8+ clones, roughly 80-97% of them, lacked an assignable naive or memory phenotype.

Germline CDR1 MNHNS, CDR2 SASEGT. Trimming cost V 5 bases and J 0 bases, with 10 bases left between them. This CDR3 has 14 amino acids. This TCR was recovered from a human donor in good health. Input material: CD4+ T cells sorted from blood. J is TRBJ1-2 and V is TRBV6-1; D remains unclear. CDR3 loop: CASSPGYANYGYTF. CDR3 DNA sequence: TGTGCCAGCAGTCCTGGGTATGCTAACTATGGCTACACCTTC.